The 23 T cell receptor beta chains below all came from one sample that was sequenced in a study of shared clonotypes between healthy human individuals. TCRdb keeps only in-frame clones here, not all; method: immunoSEQ multiplex PCR. The sample holds a few million clones, approximately 94% seen once. Material: naive CD4+ T cells sorted from blood. Subset denoted: CD45RA+ positively selected. The receptors originated from a young man in good health.

The genes are TRBV19 and TRBJ2-2; D possibly corresponds to TRBD1 (6 bases). There are 14 residues in the CDR3. Per the germline V gene, CDR1 is LNHDA and CDR2 is SQIVND (reference sequence). Trimming removed 6 bases at V and 5 bases at J, with 13 bases between. The CDR3 sequence: CASRERGQTGELFF. CDR3 bases: TGTGCCAGTAGAGAGAGGGGACAAACCGGGGAGCTGTTTTTT.

The chain combines TRBV19 with TRBJ1-2; no firm D call. V was trimmed by 7 bases and J by 3 bases, leaving 15 bases between them. Germline V lookup: CDR1 LNHDA, CDR2 SQIVND (reference sequence). This CDR3 comprises 14 residues. CDR3 nucleotide sequence: TGTGCCAGTAACCGCGATTCAGGCGACTATGGCTACACCTTC. The encoded protein is CASNRDSGDYGYTF.

V is TRBV6-1 and J is TRBJ2-7; D may be TRBD1 or TRBD2 (5 bases each). Trimming removed 6 bases from V and 3 bases from J, with 15 bases in between. CDR1 and CDR2 (germline): MNHNS, SASEGT. The CDR3 consists of 14 residues. CDR3 sequence (DNA): TGTGCCAGCAGGGATGGCGGTGGGGGCTACGAGCAGTACTTC. Protein sequence: CASRDGGGGYEQYF.

The chain employs TRBV9 and TRBJ2-5; 7 bases agree with TRBD1. This CDR3 has 14 residues. The V gene end was trimmed by 4 bases and the J gene end by 7 bases; junction bases not matched to a gene: 10. Per the germline V gene, CDR1 is SGDLS and CDR2 is YYNGEE. The CDR3 protein is CASSTSQGSGTQYF. CDR3 nucleotides: TGTGCCAGCAGCACCTCACAGGGGTCGGGGACCCAGTACTTC. Full variable domain (rest looked up from reference TRBV9 and TRBJ2-5): DSGVTQTPKHLITATGQRVTLRCSPRSGDLSVYWYQQSLDQGLQFLIQYYNGEERAKGNILERFSAQQFPDLHSELNLSSLELGDSALYFCASSTSQGSGTQYFGPGTRLLVL.

The V call is TRBV18, the J call TRBJ2-2, with 8 bases that match TRBD2. The germline CDR1 and CDR2 sequences are KGHSH and LQKENI. Trimming cost V 8 bases and J 5 bases; bases outside gene matches: 13. The CDR3 length is 16 residues. CDR3 nucleotides: TGTGCCAGCCCGGGAGGGCTTATCTCAGGGACCGGGGAGCTGTTTTTT. It translates to CASPGGLISGTGELFF.

This chain joins TRBV6-6 and TRBJ2-7; no reliable D call. In germline, CDR1 is MNHNY, CDR2 SVGAGI (reference sequence). CDR3 length: 15 amino acids. Trimming stripped 4 bases from V and 7 bases from J, with 20 bases between. DNA for the CDR3: TGTGCCAGCAGTTTCAGCCTGAGCCGGGTAGTTGAGCAGTACTTC. This encodes CASSFSLSRVVEQYF.

The gene calls are TRBV6-6 and TRBJ2-5; D is ambiguous. This CDR3 is 13 amino acids long. The germline V gene has CDR1 MNHNY and CDR2 SVGAGI (reference sequence). V was cut by 5 bases and J by 1 base, with 8 bases left in between. The CDR3 coding sequence is TGTGCCAGCAGTCCCCCGGCCCAAGAGACCCAGTACTTC. Translated, it gives CASSPPAQETQYF.

Details on this clone: The junction differs from germline at one of its ends, possibly a read error. The chain employs TRBV7-7 and TRBJ2-5, with D uncertain. The CDR3 totals 14 residues. CDR1 is SSHAT and CDR2 is FNYEAQ in the germline V gene (reference sequence). The CDR3 is CASSLGTEQETQYF. In DNA, the CDR3 is TGTGCTAGCAGCTTAGGCACAGAGCAAGAGACCCAGTACTTC.

This clone was seen once. The chain combines TRBV5-8 with TRBJ1-5; 8 bases fit TRBD1. Per germline, CDR1 SGHTS and CDR2 YDEGEE. V shed 1 base, J shed 7 bases, and the junction held 13 bases outside the gene matches. This CDR3 comprises 17 residues. The CDR3 coding sequence is TGTGCCAGCAGCTTGAGTGGGACAGGCTACGATCGCCAGCCCCAGCATTTT. Its protein product is CASSLSGTGYDRQPQHF.

About this clone: This CDR3 is also generated by other DNA sequences in the sample. The rearrangement uses TRBV5-6 and TRBJ2-5; possible D gene TRBD2, 6 bases. V gave up 2 bases and J gave up 5 bases, with 10 bases separating them. This CDR3 region has 13 residues. CDR1 and CDR2 (germline): SGHDT, YYEEEE. The CDR3 DNA sequence: TGTGCCAGCAGCTTTGTAGGAGGGGAGACCCAGTACTTC. Protein: CASSFVGGETQYF.

The V gene is TRBV10-3, the J gene TRBJ1-1; TRBD1 agrees at 8 bases. Germline V gene lookup returns CDR1 ENHRY and CDR2 SYGVKD. V trimming: 6 bases; J trimming: 1 base; junction bases outside the gene matches: 16. The length of the CDR3 is 18 residues. CDR3 amino acids: CAIRPLFGTGGENTEAFF. CDR3 coding DNA: TGTGCCATCAGACCTCTATTTGGGACAGGAGGTGAGAACACTGAAGCTTTCTTT.

J is TRBJ2-5 and V is TRBV6-1, with a tentative D call TRBD1 (6 bases). Germline V gene data show CDR1 as MNHNS and CDR2 as SASEGT. Trimming stripped 0 bases from V and 5 bases from J, with 16 bases between. The CDR3 loop spans 16 amino acids. CDR3 protein: CASSEALRTGSETQYF. CDR3 sequence (DNA): TGTGCCAGCAGTGAAGCGCTTCGAACAGGGTCGGAGACCCAGTACTTC.

Concerning this clone itself: Other DNA sequences in the same sample also yield this CDR3. The chain couples TRBV10-3 to TRBJ1-5, with D possibly being TRBD1 (5 bases). The length of the CDR3 is 14 residues. CDR1 ENHRY and CDR2 SYGVKD come from the germline V gene. Trimming removed 2 bases from V and 4 bases from J, with 9 bases in between. This chain's CDR3 is CAISETGGNQPQHF. The DNA of the CDR3 is TGTGCCATCAGTGAGACTGGGGGAAATCAGCCCCAGCATTTT.

V is TRBV5-4 and J is TRBJ2-3, with D perhaps matching TRBD2 (5 bases). The CDR3 length is 14 residues. Germline V gene sequence: CDR1 SGHNT, CDR2 YYREEE (reference sequence). Trimming removed 4 bases at V and 3 bases at J, with 12 bases between. CDR3 sequence reads: CASSILVETDTQYF. DNA for the CDR3: TGTGCCAGCAGCATACTAGTGGAAACAGATACGCAGTATTTT.

V gene TRBV6-1 combines with J gene TRBJ1-3; 10 nucleotides line up with TRBD1. The CDR3 contains 14 residues. J gave up 2 bases and V 6 bases, and 1 base lay outside the gene matches. The germline V gene encodes CDR1 MNHNS and CDR2 SASEGT. CDR3 loop: CASRGQGAGNTIYF. CDR3 bases: TGTGCCAGCAGAGGACAGGGGGCTGGAAACACCATATATTTT.

V gene TRBV10-3 combines with J gene TRBJ2-1, with 8 bases fitting TRBD2. The CDR3 contains 14 residues. CDR1 is ENHRY and CDR2 is SYGVKD in the germline V gene. V shed 6 bases and J 7 bases; nucleotides not matched to a gene: 8. CDR3 protein: CAIRDGGAVNEQFF. The CDR3 nucleotides read TGTGCCATCAGGGACGGGGGGGCGGTTAATGAGCAGTTCTTC.

The genes are TRBV5-5 and TRBJ1-1; tentatively, D is TRBD1 (6 bases). Germline V gives CDR1 SGHKS, CDR2 YYEKEE (reference sequence). Trimming pared 3 bases from V and 2 bases from J, leaving 14 bases between. This CDR3 region has 15 residues. CDR3 sequence reads: CASSWSQGSNTEAFF. CDR3 bases: TGTGCCAGCAGCTGGTCACAGGGATCTAACACTGAAGCTTTCTTT. Using reference TRBV5-5 and TRBJ1-1 for the parts outside the CDR3, the full variable domain is DAGVTQSPTHLIKTRGQQVTLRCSPISGHKSVSWYQQVLGQGPQFIFQYYEKEERGRGNFPDRFSARQFPNYSSELNVNALLLGDSALYLCASSWSQGSNTEAFFGQGTRLTVV.

About this clone: The sample carries other DNA sequences with the same CDR3. The J gene is TRBJ2-7, the V gene TRBV28; the match to TRBD1 covers 7 bases. V was pared by 4 bases and J by 1 base, with 4 bases of the junction left unmatched. Germline V gene data show CDR1 as MDHEN and CDR2 as SYDVKM. The CDR3 has 14 residues. The CDR3 bases are TGTGCCAGCAGTTCGGGGACAGTATCCTACGAGCAGTACTTC. It specifies CASSSGTVSYEQYF.

The chain couples TRBV15 to TRBJ2-4; TRBD2 matches 15 bases. The CDR3 extends over 17 amino acids. The trim removed 5 bases at V and 6 bases at J, leaving 8 bases unmatched. Germline V CDR1 and CDR2: LNHNV, YYDKDF (reference sequence). In nucleotides, the CDR3 is TGTGCCACCAGCCCGGGACTAGCGGGAGGATTGGGAAACATTCAGTACTTC. This sequence encodes CATSPGLAGGLGNIQYF.

The chain combines TRBV7-9 with TRBJ1-4; D is undetermined. CDR3 length equals 15 residues. Germline lookup yields CDR1 SEHNR and CDR2 FQNEAQ (reference sequence). V was trimmed by 5 bases and J by 0 bases, leaving 10 bases between them. The CDR3 nucleotides read TGTGCCAGCAGCCAAAAAGTTGCAACTAATGAAAAACTGTTTTTT. This encodes CASSQKVATNEKLFF.

A remark on this clone: Different DNA sequences within this sample yield the same CDR3. The V and J genes are TRBV5-1 and TRBJ2-7; the match to TRBD1 covers 9 bases. The length of the CDR3 is 13 residues. CDR1 and CDR2 (germline): SGHRS, YFSETQ. The ends lost 2 bases at V and 4 bases at J; junction bases unmatched: 1. CDR3 in amino acids: CASSLQGAYEQYF. The DNA of the CDR3 is TGCGCCAGCAGCTTACAGGGGGCGTACGAGCAGTACTTC.

This chain's CDR3 is CASTAYCRDPGEQYF. For the CDR3, the DNA is TGTGCCAGCACTGCGTACTGCAGGGACCCGGGAGAACAGTACTTC. The chain has TRBV6-7 and TRBJ2-7; a weak D match, TRBD2 (6 bases). TRBV6-7 is labeled an ORF, and its function is uncertain. V dropped 7 bases and J dropped 10 bases, with 26 bases sitting between them. This CDR3 has 15 amino acids.

This clone was counted a single time. Other DNA sequences in this sample translate to the same CDR3. This chain joins TRBV4-3 and TRBJ2-4; D unclear. Germline V gene data show CDR1 as LGHNA and CDR2 as YSLEER. The CDR3 is made up of 16 amino acids. Deletions cut 2 bases from V and 0 bases from J, with 11 bases between. DNA for the CDR3: TGCGCCAGCAGCCAAACCTTGTCCTTAGCCAAAAACATTCAGTACTTC. Translation: CASSQTLSLAKNIQYF.